The T cell receptor beta chain described here comes from a study of beta chain features in type 1 diabetes. The CDR3 covers 13 residues. Germline CDR1 is MNHNS and CDR2 is SASEGT. V was pared by 5 bases and J by 5 bases, with 5 bases of the junction left unmatched. Study-level findings and limits: Patients with type 1 diabetes carried fewer insertions and had more deletions at their VDJ junctions. Shorter templates might be favored by PCR, equally in patients and controls.

This clone was observed a few times. Its antigen is unidentified. TCRB transcripts that were expressed got sequenced, as all of the isolated RNA had been reverse transcribed. Assay used: immunoSEQ multiplex PCR; TCRdb lists only in-frame clones, some missing. The sample contains around 300,000 clones, 8% of which appear only once. The clonotype was recovered from a woman younger than 30 in good health. Sequences were obtained from central memory CD4+ T cells from blood. This sequence joins TRBV6-1 and TRBJ2-5; 7 positions match TRBD1. CDR3 protein: CASSYTGVETQYF. The CDR3 DNA follows: TGTGCCAGCAGTTATACAGGGGTGGAGACCCAGTACTTC.